The entry below describes one T cell receptor beta chain. As yet, its antigen is unknown. Germline V gene data show CDR1 as ENHRY and CDR2 as SYGVKD. V shed 4 bases, J shed 2 bases, and the junction held 2 bases outside the gene matches. CDR3 length: 13 amino acids. This sample was included in a study of T cell responses to AZD1222 COVID-19 vaccine. Study-wide findings and caveats: Donor demographics were predominantly white British with a female majority; clonal diversity may be underestimated. Increased Spike-specific TCR breadth and depth were observed after two AZD1222 doses. Reports say nearly half of spike-specific TCRs go after unmutated variant regions.

Here immunoSEQ multiplex PCR was the method, and the copy in TCRdb shows in-frame clones only, minus some. The table lists tens of thousands of clones, less than 90% of them singletons. This clonotype was sampled from an adult in good health. The specimen was peripheral blood, collected on day 0 of AZD1222 vaccination. The chain is built from TRBV10-3 and TRBJ2-7, with TRBD1 matching 7 bases. CDR3 region: CAISGQGAYEQYF. CDR3 in DNA: TGTGCCATCAGTGGTCAGGGGGCCTACGAGCAGTACTTC.